This is a list of T cell receptor beta chains from one sample in a study of cytomegalovirus exposure and HLA in healthy donors. The assay was immunoSEQ multiplex PCR, and TCRdb's table has in-frame clones only and misses some. Of roughly 110,000 clones in the sample, around 77% were seen once. Sequencing was performed on PBMCs. These receptors all come from a man younger than 35 in good health and CMV-seronegative. The CDR3 runs from the conserved cysteine through the conserved F or W.

CDR3 protein: CASGLGQGATNEKLFF; V gene: TRBV9; J gene: TRBJ1-4
CDR3 protein: CASSRVIAYEQYF; V gene: TRBV6-5; J gene: TRBJ2-7
CDR3 protein: CASSLVSEGAAYEQYF; V gene: TRBV7-2; J gene: TRBJ2-7
CDR3 protein: CASSSQGNTEAFF; V gene: TRBV6-5; J gene: TRBJ1-1
CDR3 protein: CASSLAGVAGTYEQYF; V gene: TRBV4-2; J gene: TRBJ2-7
CDR3 protein: CASSAPVSGGLYNEQFF; V gene: TRBV9; J gene: TRBJ2-1
CDR3 protein: CASSLDGRLNQPQHF; V gene: TRBV7-8; J gene: TRBJ1-5
CDR3 protein: CASSADNLLAKNIQYF; V gene: TRBV7-2; J gene: TRBJ2-4
CDR3 protein: CASSLRGNQPQHF; V gene: TRBV5-6; J gene: TRBJ1-5
CDR3 protein: CASSQGYYEQYF; V gene: TRBV19; J gene: TRBJ2-7
CDR3 protein: CASSTGRTDTQYF; V gene: TRBV21-1; J gene: TRBJ2-3
CDR3 protein: CASSQDPGQGGEKFF; V gene: TRBV4-2; J gene: TRBJ2-1
CDR3 protein: CASSLGSAGEQYF; V gene: TRBV5-4; J gene: TRBJ2-7
CDR3 protein: CASSLGETMNTEAFF; V gene: TRBV7-9; J gene: TRBJ1-1
CDR3 protein: CASTATNEKLFF; V gene: TRBV28; J gene: TRBJ1-4
CDR3 protein: CASSVGTGTGQPQHF; V gene: TRBV9; J gene: TRBJ1-5
CDR3 protein: CASRGTGNSPLHF; V gene: TRBV19; J gene: TRBJ1-6
CDR3 protein: CASSRSGTSAYEQYF; V gene: TRBV4-1; J gene: TRBJ2-7
CDR3 protein: CASGVRGSNQPQHF; V gene: TRBV6-1; J gene: TRBJ1-5
CDR3 protein: CASSLTGNSYEQYF; V gene: TRBV11-2; J gene: TRBJ2-7